These T cell receptor beta chains were read from a single sample in a study of persistence of HIV-infected CD4 T cells. Sequenced by immunoSEQ multiplex PCR; TCRdb stores in-frame clones only, minus some. The table includes 25,000 to 35,000 clones, 65% to 75% detected once. Their target antigens are unknown. The sequences come from CD4+ T cells sorted from PBMCs after 18-hour stimulation, collected from a patient who received antiretroviral therapy. Every receptor here comes from an adult man with HIV who was CMV-seropositive. CDR3s include the opening cysteine and the closing phenylalanine or tryptophan.

V gene	J gene	CDR3 protein
TRBV15	TRBJ1-1	CATSRVRGNTEAFF
TRBV12-3/TRBV12-4	TRBJ1-2	CASREGTGRGYTF
TRBV19	TRBJ2-6	CASSSRTVSGANVLTF
TRBV19	TRBJ2-5	CASSTRETQYF
TRBV18	TRBJ2-7	CASSTGGLPYEQYF
TRBV29-1	TRBJ1-4	CSVGSGGTATNEKLFF
TRBV13	TRBJ1-6	CASSLTGDNSPLHF
TRBV6-5	TRBJ1-2	CASSTRGQTSRGYTF
TRBV5-4	TRBJ1-2	CASSFSEGRNYGYTF
TRBV6-5	TRBJ2-7	CASSYSVLAGLDEQYF
TRBV6-5	TRBJ1-5	CASSYSVSNQPQHF
TRBV6-5	TRBJ1-2	CASSQGARSYGYTF
TRBV5-1	TRBJ2-3	CASSTGLWRDTQYF
TRBV6-5	TRBJ1-1	CASSSRQNMNTEAFF
TRBV5-8	TRBJ2-7	CASSLGAGGREYEQYF
TRBV24-1	TRBJ2-2	CATSKDRESDGELFF
TRBV5-1	TRBJ1-1	CASSLDKGQGDKNTEAFF
TRBV2	TRBJ2-7	CASSDGGQVIYEQYF
TRBV7-7	TRBJ2-1	CASSLAKGGSDNEQFF